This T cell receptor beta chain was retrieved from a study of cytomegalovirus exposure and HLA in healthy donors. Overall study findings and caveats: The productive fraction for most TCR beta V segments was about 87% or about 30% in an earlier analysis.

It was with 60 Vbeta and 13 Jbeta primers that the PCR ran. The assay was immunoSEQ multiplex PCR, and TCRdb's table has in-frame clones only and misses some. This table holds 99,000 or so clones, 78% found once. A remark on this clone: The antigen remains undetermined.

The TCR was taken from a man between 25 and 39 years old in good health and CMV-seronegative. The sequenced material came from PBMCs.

CDR3 region: CASSRTGSDGYTF. The CDR3 nucleotides are TGTGCCAGCAGTCGGACAGGGTCCGATGGCTACACCTTC. This rearrangement joins TRBV6-5 to TRBJ1-2, with TRBD1 identical over 8 bases. The ends lost 5 bases at V and 6 bases at J; junction bases unmatched: 5. The CDR3 covers 13 residues. CDR1 and CDR2 (germline): MNHEY, SVGAGI.